Sequencing of this T cell receptor beta chain was carried out in a study of OX40 agonist ivuxolimab in advanced cancers. This clone was observed once. Its specificity is unknown. Assay: immunoSEQ multiplex PCR; the TCRdb copy retains only in-frame clones and omits some. The sample records 92,000 or so clones, about 87% being singletons. V lost 10 bases to trimming and J lost 5 bases, with 11 bases between them. CDR1 is MDHEN, CDR2 SYDVKM, per germline. CDR3 length: 12 amino acids. Study-wide results and limits: A proportion of nonresponders additionally exhibited low normalized T-cell clonal expansion.

The sequence was obtained from an adult with an advanced solid tumor such as melanoma, head and neck, liver or kidney cancer. This chain joins TRBV28 and TRBJ1-4; D is unclear. Here the sequenced sample was CD4+ or CD8+ T cells sorted from blood, taken in a trial of the OX40 agonist ivuxolimab. CDR3 nucleotides: TGTGCCACCGCCCGCGGAAATGAAAAACTGTTTTTT. Its protein product is CATARGNEKLFF.